The entry below gives a single T cell receptor (beta chain) sequence along with its context. Antigen: not known. CDR1 GTSNPN and CDR2 SVGIG come from the germline V gene (reference sequence). The CDR3 is 14 residues long. Trimming cost V 5 bases and J 5 bases, with 16 bases left between them. The sample originates from a study of cytomegalovirus exposure and HLA in healthy donors. Study-level points and caveats: Later analysis identified over 15,000 TCR beta sequences associated with HLA alleles, using a false discovery rate threshold of 0.05.

Vbeta (60) and Jbeta (13) primers were used in the PCR. Here immunoSEQ multiplex PCR was the method, and the copy in TCRdb shows in-frame clones only, minus some. In the table there are 140,000 to 150,000 clones, around three quarters of which are singletons. The specimen was PBMCs. The rearrangement joins TRBV30 to TRBJ2-1; possible D gene TRBD1, 5 bases. This clonotype originated in a man in his forties in good health and CMV-seropositive. CDR3 in amino acids: CAWEGANRDNEQFF. CDR3 DNA: TGTGCCTGGGAAGGGGCCAATAGGGACAATGAGCAGTTCTTC.